A single sample is the source of the 23 T cell receptor beta chains below, sequenced in a study of blood T cell repertoires in COVID-19 (TCRdb year 2020). The library was obtained by the immunoSEQ multiplex PCR assay. TCRdb limited this immuneACCESS table to in-frame rearrangements with V and J called. A share of clones is missing; checked studies link under half to unresolved V genes, and the rest is unexplained. The table for this sample lists about 130,000 clones; around nine tenths of them were counted only once. The top ten hold about 4.4% of the sample. Input material: peripheral blood. The origin of the receptors is a man aged 55-75 years with COVID-19, enrolled during active disease.

The V call is TRBV9, the J call TRBJ2-7; D remains unclear. CDR1 is SGDLS, CDR2 YYNGEE, per germline. There are 16 residues in the CDR3. With 0 bases removed from V and 2 bases from J, the gap between germline ends came to 15 bases. The CDR3 region has the DNA TGTGCCAGCAGCGTAGACGTCGGCAGGTCTACCTACGAGCAGTACTTC. It codes for CASSVDVGRSTYEQYF. Full variable domain (rest looked up from reference TRBV9 and TRBJ2-7): DSGVTQTPKHLITATGQRVTLRCSPRSGDLSVYWYQQSLDQGLQFLIQYYNGEERAKGNILERFSAQQFPDLHSELNLSSLELGDSALYFCASSVDVGRSTYEQYFGPGTRLTVT.

The J gene is TRBJ1-1, the V gene TRBV19; the D gene is possibly TRBD1 (6 bases). The CDR3 has 14 amino acids. The germline V gene has CDR1 LNHDA and CDR2 SQIVND (reference sequence). Trimming stripped 7 bases from V and 1 base from J, with 13 bases between. CDR3 loop: CASTQDRRNTEAFF. The CDR3 DNA is TGTGCCAGTACTCAGGACAGAAGGAACACTGAAGCTTTCTTT.

The CDR3 DNA reads TGTGCCAGCAGCTTAGTCGGGACAGGGGACTATGGCTACACCTTC. Its translation: CASSLVGTGDYGYTF. This chain uses TRBV7-3 with TRBJ1-2; 10 positions agree with TRBD1. Germline trimming cut 2 bases from V and 3 bases from J; bases unmatched to any gene: 3. This CDR3 has 15 residues. Germline assignment: CDR1 SGHTA and CDR2 FQGTGA. The variable domain in full, completed from reference TRBV7-3 and TRBJ1-2, reads GAGVSQTPSNKVTEKGKYVELRCDPISGHTALYWYRQSLGQGPEFLIYFQGTGAADDSGLPNDRFFAVRPEGSVSTLKIQRTERGDSAVYLCASSLVGTGDYGYTFGSGTRLTVV.

This chain connects TRBV4-2 to TRBJ1-2; possible D gene TRBD1, 6 bases. Germline V gene sequence: CDR1 LGHNA, CDR2 YNFKEQ. This CDR3 is 15 amino acids long. V lost 1 base to trimming and J lost 2 bases, with 11 bases between them. The CDR3 is CASSQGQEQNYGYTF. The CDR3 coding sequence is TGTGCCAGCAGCCAAGGACAGGAACAGAACTATGGCTACACCTTC.

DNA of the CDR3: TGTGCCATCAGTGAGCCCAAGGACAGGGTTGATACAGATACGCAGTATTTT. Protein product: CAISEPKDRVDTDTQYF. The chain has TRBV10-3 and TRBJ2-3; 8 bases are shared with TRBD1. Losses at the gene ends were 2 bases for V and 3 bases for J; bases not matched to a gene: 10. The CDR3 totals 17 residues. CDR1 ENHRY and CDR2 SYGVKD come from the germline V gene.

The chain has TRBV6-2 or TRBV6-3 and TRBJ1-2; D not resolved. V lost 0 bases, J lost 4 bases, and 12 bases lay in between. The germline V gene encodes CDR1 MNHEY and CDR2 SVGEGT. The CDR3 totals 15 residues. The CDR3 sequence: CASSYSAGAIYGYTF. For the CDR3, the DNA is TGTGCCAGCAGTTACTCGGCGGGAGCGATCTATGGCTACACCTTC.

J is TRBJ1-6 and V is TRBV3-1 (or the pseudogene TRBV3-2); D gene uncertain. The length of the CDR3 is 15 residues. From germline, CDR1 is LGHDT and CDR2 YNNKEL (reference sequence). Trimming shortened V by 0 bases and J by 7 bases, and 10 bases separated the two germline ends. CDR3 DNA: TGTGCCAGCAGCCAAGAAGTCAGAGGAAATTCACCCCTCCACTTT. It codes for CASSQEVRGNSPLHF.

V and J are TRBV2 and TRBJ1-5; unclear D gene. Germline CDR1 reads SNHLY; CDR2 reads FYNNEI. This CDR3 has 12 amino acids. V was clipped by 4 bases and J by 7 bases, with 8 bases between them. The CDR3: CASSAVIQPQHF. The CDR3 nucleotides are TGTGCCAGCAGTGCGGTCATCCAGCCCCAGCATTTT. The whole variable domain, filled in from reference TRBV2 and TRBJ1-5, reads EPEVTQTPSHQVTQMGQEVILRCVPISNHLYFYWYRQILGQKVEFLVSFYNNEISEKSEIFDDQFSVERPDGSNFTLKIRSTKLEDSAMYFCASSAVIQPQHFGDGTRLSIL.

This chain joins TRBV4-1 and TRBJ1-1; no reliable D call. This CDR3 has 13 amino acids. Per the germline V gene, CDR1 is MGHRA and CDR2 is YSYEKL. Trimming took 10 bases from V and 2 from J, leaving 14 bases between them. The CDR3: CATSSRSNTEAFF. The CDR3 coding sequence is TGCGCCACCTCGTCTAGGAGTAACACTGAAGCTTTCTTT.

This chain joins TRBV4-3 and TRBJ1-4; 7 bases agree with TRBD1. CDR1 and CDR2 (germline): LGHNA, YSLEER. The CDR3 loop spans 18 amino acids. Unmatched junction bases numbered 7, after V lost 0 bases and J lost 0 bases. The chain's CDR3 is CASSQDPRDRTTNEKLFF. In DNA, the CDR3 is TGCGCCAGCAGCCAAGACCCCCGGGACAGAACAACTAATGAAAAACTGTTTTTT.

The rearrangement uses TRBV6-5 and TRBJ2-2; weak D call: TRBD1 (6 bases). The V gene lost 0 bases and the J gene lost 1 base, with 6 bases spanning the gap. Germline V CDR1 and CDR2: MNHEY, SVGAGI. CDR3 length: 15 amino acids. CDR3 loop: CASSYSRGNTGELFF. In DNA, the CDR3 is TGTGCCAGCAGTTACTCCAGGGGGAACACCGGGGAGCTGTTTTTT.

The genes are TRBV7-9 and TRBJ1-4, with D unresolved. Germline CDR1 SEHNR, CDR2 FQNEAQ (reference sequence). The V gene lost 5 bases and the J gene lost 8 bases, with 12 bases spanning the gap. The CDR3 is made up of 13 amino acids. CDR3 sequence: CASSPDSREKLFF. The CDR3 bases are TGTGCCAGCAGCCCAGACTCGAGGGAAAAACTGTTTTTT. The full variable domain, completed using reference TRBV7-9 and TRBJ1-4, is DTGVSQNPRHKITKRGQNVTFRCDPISEHNRLYWYRQTLGQGPEFLTYFQNEAQLEKSRLLSDRFSAERPKGSFSTLEIQRTEQGDSAMYLCASSPDSREKLFFGSGTQLSVL.

The J gene is TRBJ1-2, the V gene TRBV4-2; D gene uncertain. CDR1 is LGHNA and CDR2 is YNFKEQ in the germline V gene. Trimming stripped 1 base from V and 5 bases from J, with 23 bases between. The CDR3 runs 18 residues. The CDR3 DNA reads TGTGCCAGCAGCCAAGGGTTTCCCGAAACTTCAGGTCCTTATGGCTACACCTTC. Its translation: CASSQGFPETSGPYGYTF.

As regards this clone: This sample includes further DNA sequences coding for the same CDR3. The chain links TRBV5-6 to TRBJ2-5; a weak D match, TRBD1 (6 bases). CDR1 and CDR2 (germline): SGHDT, YYEEEE. There are 13 residues in the CDR3. Trimming took off 4 bases at V and 4 bases at J, with 11 bases between the two ends. In nucleotides, the CDR3 is TGTGCCAGCAGCCTGGGGGCCGTAGAGACCCAGTACTTC. It specifies CASSLGAVETQYF. Supplemented by reference TRBV5-6 and TRBJ2-5, the full variable domain reads DAGVTQSPTHLIKTRGQQVTLRCSPKSGHDTVSWYQQALGQGPQFIFQYYEEEERQRGNFPDRFSGHQFPNYSSELNVNALLLGDSALYLCASSLGAVETQYFGPGTRLLVL.

The genes are TRBV11-2 and TRBJ1-3; D ambiguous. Trimming stripped 0 bases from V and 0 bases from J, with 12 bases between. Germline loops: CDR1 SGHAT, CDR2 FQNNGV. The CDR3 contains 17 residues. The CDR3 sequence is CASSLDFETRSGNTIYF. As DNA, the CDR3 is TGTGCCAGCAGCTTAGATTTCGAGACACGCTCTGGAAACACCATATATTTT.

The V call is TRBV5-4, the J call TRBJ1-2, with 10 bases fitting TRBD1. The CDR3 length is 17 residues. From germline, CDR1 is SGHNT and CDR2 YYREEE (reference sequence). V lost 4 bases, J lost 3 bases, and 12 bases stayed unmatched. CDR3 bases: TGTGCCAGCAGCCCGGACAGGGGGTCCACCCCCCACTATGGCTACACCTTC. Its translation: CASSPDRGSTPHYGYTF. The whole variable domain, filled in from reference TRBV5-4 and TRBJ1-2, reads ETGVTQSPTHLIKTRGQQVTLRCSSQSGHNTVSWYQQALGQGPQFIFQYYREEENGRGNFPPRFSGLQFPNYSSELNVNALELDDSALYLCASSPDRGSTPHYGYTFGSGTRLTVV.

The gene calls are TRBV5-1 and TRBJ1-2, with TRBD1 identical over 7 bases. Germline CDR1 is SGHRS and CDR2 is YFSETQ. The CDR3 has 17 amino acids. J lost 4 bases, V lost 2 bases, and 14 bases had no gene match. The CDR3 is CASSLHRRDRDIYGYTF. CDR3 nucleotide sequence: TGCGCCAGCAGCTTACATCGTCGGGACAGAGACATCTATGGCTACACCTTC. Variable domain in full (rest from reference TRBV5-1 and TRBJ1-2): KAGVTQTPRYLIKTRGQQVTLSCSPISGHRSVSWYQQTPGQGLQFLFEYFSETQRNKGNFPGRFSGRQFSNSRSEMNVSTLELGDSALYLCASSLHRRDRDIYGYTFGSGTRLTVV.

This chain uses TRBV5-5 with TRBJ1-1, with a tentative D call TRBD1 (6 bases). Germline loops: CDR1 SGHKS, CDR2 YYEKEE (reference sequence). The CDR3 consists of 13 residues. The V and J ends lost 5 bases and 3 bases respectively, with 11 bases between them. As DNA, the CDR3 is TGTGCCAGCAGTCTCGGACAGCACACTGAAGCTTTCTTT. It translates to CASSLGQHTEAFF.

The rearrangement links TRBV18 to TRBJ2-5, with a tentative D call TRBD1 (6 bases). The V gene's germline CDR1 is KGHSH and CDR2 LQKENI. CDR3 size: 16 residues. Trimming cost V 3 bases and J 1 base, with 15 bases left between them. The DNA of the CDR3 is TGTGCCAGCTCACCTCCCCTCAGGGGTTCCCAAGAGACCCAGTACTTC. Its protein is CASSPPLRGSQETQYF.

J is TRBJ1-1 and V is TRBV4-3; 8 positions agree with TRBD1. Germline trimming cut 3 bases from V and 6 bases from J; bases unmatched to any gene: 12. This CDR3 comprises 16 residues. Looked up from germline, CDR1 is LGHNA and CDR2 is YSLEER. CDR3 sequence: CASSHPSAGGRPEAFF. CDR3 in DNA: TGCGCCAGCAGCCACCCCTCGGCAGGGGGCCGTCCTGAAGCTTTCTTT.

The genes are TRBV3-1 (or the pseudogene TRBV3-2) and TRBJ2-1; 9 positions agree with TRBD2. Looked up from germline, CDR1 is LGHDT and CDR2 is YNNKEL (reference sequence). Trimming cost V 1 base and J 14 bases; bases outside gene matches: 3. The length of the CDR3 is 12 residues. The CDR3 DNA sequence: TGTGCCAGCAGCCAAGTAGCGGGGGACGAGTTCTTC. Amino acids: CASSQVAGDEFF.

This chain links TRBV3-1 (or the pseudogene TRBV3-2) with TRBJ1-2, with 7 bases identical to TRBD1. V lost 0 bases, J lost 4 bases, and 2 bases stayed unmatched. The germline V gene encodes CDR1 LGHDT and CDR2 YNNKEL (reference sequence). This CDR3 has 14 residues. CDR3 loop: CASSQERGLYGYTF. The DNA for the CDR3 is TGTGCCAGCAGCCAAGAGAGGGGGCTCTATGGCTACACCTTC.

This rearrangement joins TRBV30 to TRBJ1-5; D gene unclear. CDR1 and CDR2 (germline): GTSNPN, SVGIG (reference sequence). Trimming left V 2 bases short and J 7 bases short, with 15 bases between. The CDR3 totals 14 residues. Here the CDR3 reads CAWSSSGSGQPQHF. In nucleotides, the CDR3 is TGTGCCTGGAGTTCATCTGGCTCGGGGCAGCCCCAGCATTTT.